This TCR beta chain emerged from a study of blood T cell repertoires in COVID-19. The data were produced by immunoSEQ multiplex PCR, yet TCRdb's version contains in-frame clones alone and is incomplete. The table lists a few hundred thousand clones, over 75% of them singletons. The germline gives CDR1 LGHNT, CDR2 FRNRAP. Trimming took 2 bases from V and 8 from J; bases not matched to a gene: 8. The CDR3 has 17 amino acids. Sequencing was performed on peripheral blood. This chain connects TRBV12-5 to TRBJ2-1; 14 bases align to TRBD2. This clonotype originated in a woman in her twenties or thirties with COVID-19, enrolled during active disease. CDR3 sequence: CASGLIGTSGSKDEQFF. The CDR3 DNA follows: TGTGCTAGTGGTTTGATAGGGACTAGCGGGAGTAAGGATGAGCAGTTCTTC.